This T cell receptor beta chain was recovered during a study of blood T cell repertoires in COVID-19 (dated by TCRdb to 2020 to 2021). Regarding the research as a whole: The collaborator samples originated in the United States, Italy and Spain and spanned the acute and convalescent phases of COVID-19. Nearly every sample came with metadata listing a de-identified subject ID, COVID-19 status, age in years and sex. Subjects who had been exposed to COVID-19, were actively infected with it, or had recovered from it provided the deeply sampled blood TCRbeta repertoires that made up the dataset. The repertoires were released in a freely available public database intended as a resource for research on the immune response to SARS-CoV-2. Where available, HLA class I and class II types were obtained from metadata supplied by the sample provider rather than from assay-based typing. Samples were obtained from the ongoing ImmuneRACE study (first 160 participants) and from some 1,200 subjects provided by 6 global collaborators. The material from the prospective study consisted of cDNA or gDNA derived from T cells, B-cell-depleted T cells, or PBMCs. Findings and caveats that apply to the study as a whole: The quantity of clinical and demographic metadata differed by source and by participant and was supplied without curation.

TCRbeta CDR3 regions were amplified from genomic DNA using the immunoSEQ Assay, a bias-controlled multiplex PCR. Regarding the original processing steps: Nucleated cell counts per sample were estimated from amplification of reference gene primers within the assay. Sequence reads were collapsed and filtered to measure the absolute abundance of every unique TCRbeta CDR3 rearrangement. For each sample, productive Simpson clonality was calculated as the square root of Simpson's diversity index across productive rearrangements. Imported from immuneACCESS, the table was reduced by TCRdb to in-frame sequences with V and J called. These copies leave out some clones; in studies compared against another copy, an unresolved V gene accounts for under half, and the cause of the remainder is not known. The DNA was the basis for D and trimming; V, J and clone size are from that table. The sample has around 100,000 clones on record, about 84% of them singletons. The ten largest clones take up about 13% of the sample.

Taken from cysteine to phenylalanine, the CDR3 has 15 residues. The entry retains the CDR3 DNA only, 45 bases that are in frame from base 1. Via the germline V gene, CDR1 is SGHTA and CDR2 FQGNSA. Trimming accounts for 5 bases at V and 1 base at J, while the number of junction bases matched to no gene is 3. Collaborating institutions collected whole blood in K2EDTA tubes following their own protocols. For TCRbeta analysis, collaborator samples were shipped as frozen whole blood, as isolated PBMCs, or as DNA extracted from either sample type. Concerning this clone itself: Its antigen has not been determined. The sample holds no much larger clone one base away, and base qualities are not on file.

The sequence derives from a human donor in a cohort sampled during active COVID-19. Specimen: peripheral blood. The chain is assembled from TRBV7-2 and TRBJ2-5, with TRBD2 matching 11 junction bases. In nucleotides, the sequence is TGTGCCAGCAGCAGGACTAGCGGGCTCCAAGAGACCCAGTACTTC. This gives the protein CASSRTSGLQETQYF.